A selection of T cell receptor beta chains follows, all from one sample in a study of tumor-infiltrating lymphocytes in primary liver carcinoma. TCRdb reanalysed the multiplex PCR reads using MiXCR and keeps one entry per CDR3 protein. There are 300,000 to 400,000 distinct CDR3 sequences in the sample; roughly 60% occur only once, and roughly 8.6% lies in the top ten. Sequencing was carried out using peripheral blood. All receptors derive from a man aged 35 to 55 with primary liver carcinoma and hepatitis B virus infection. CDR3s include the opening cysteine and the closing phenylalanine or tryptophan.

>TRBV11-2
CVSSPNTGMPGANVLTF
>TRBV6-5
CASSHSTGATQGGYTF
>TRBV7-8
CASRSTSGRTGDTQYF
>TRBV12-3/TRBV12-4
CASSPPVGEQYF
>TRBV10-3
CAIRTGGVRKTVAFF
>TRBV10-3
CTISHALGGNTIYF
>TRBV5-1
CASGPIGTTPETQYF
>TRBV28
CATRGEVTDTQYF
>TRBV29-1
CSVDGGPGGQETQYF
>TRBV6-5
CASSPVGGLETQYF
>TRBV6-1
CASSVRRGSEKLFF
>TRBV10-3
CAISESALETQYF
>TRBV12-3/TRBV12-4
CARSLGLGGTSSTNYGYTF
>TRBV6-6
CASSSSPGQGHDTGELFF
>TRBV11-1
CAISDGFLRDGQFF
>TRBV5-4
CARSLGANNSPLHF
>TRBV10-2
CASSEYRYIGELFF
>TRBV6-5
CVSSYGSGTSSYEQYF
>TRBV10-3
CATSRDLTDTQYF
>TRBV28
CASTQGAGGADTQYF
>TRBV7-3
CANTYSGANVLTF
>TRBV9
CASAPGYSGAGEQFF
>TRBV7-9
CASSPGAAEVTEAFF
>TRBV12-3/TRBV12-4
CASSPRTGPGELFF
>TRBV25-1
CASSGWEHTEAFF
>TRBV5-4
CASSHDNSPLHF
>TRBV4-2
CASSPRGLGSYEQYF
>TRBV14
CASSQLTEYYEQYF
>TRBV7-9
CASSLAGNTDTQYF
>TRBV11-1
CASSYFDSQETQYF
>TRBV11-3
CDSSTGPIGNEQFF
>TRBV29-1
CSVTENTEAFF
>TRBV6-1
CASSPRTGINTEAFF
>TRBV11-3
CASSLDEGDRGTYNRQFF
>TRBV6-6
CASREDGSYNERFF
>TRBV12-3/TRBV12-4
CASSLVGGQGSRPQHF
>TRBV29-1
CSLKWEGLEDTQYF
>TRBV5-6
CASSPRDRGRDTEAFF
>TRBV29-1
CSISKSQGWTDAQYF
>TRBV28
CASSKTVLTDTQYF
>TRBV12-3/TRBV12-4
CASSLIFGGYIF
>TRBV7-9
CARGTANSGANVLTF
>TRBV4-1
CASSPLRVVRSYNEQFF
>TRBV7-9
CASSLSTGDYGYTF
>TRBV12-3/TRBV12-4
CASTSGPMSSYEQYF
>TRBV29-1
CSVDGRAQTEQFF
>TRBV24-1
CATSDPRRGGETQYF
>TRBV30
CAWSSSMGTDTQYF
>TRBV6-1
CANSDVRADTQYF
>TRBV7-8
CASSLEQSRGAFF
>TRBV4-1
CASSSPPGQGARYNEQFF
>TRBV11-3
CASSPRTGTGSYEEYF
>TRBV4-3
CASSQAPAAGVPDTQYF
>TRBV6-1
CASRLMGETEAFF
>TRBV28
CASSLPSGRALNVQFF
>TRBV5-1
CASSRDSDAEAFF